The source of this TCR beta chain is a study of blood T cell repertoires in COVID-19. Overall study: The United States, Italy and Spain were the sources of the acute and convalescent COVID-19 samples. In each case, the material was cDNA or gDNA derived from T cells, B-cell-depleted T cells, or PBMCs.

Study processing details: Estimation of nucleated cell counts was performed using reference gene primer amplification. Assay: immunoSEQ multiplex PCR; the TCRdb copy retains only in-frame clones and omits some. For V, J and clone size, that table is used; D and trimming come from the DNA. The sample lists a few hundred thousand clones; approximately 87% were seen once. This CDR3 has 12 residues. J lost 5 bases, V lost 9 bases, and 7 bases had no gene match. This receptor was identified in a woman aged 50 to 60 with acute or convalescent COVID-19. V is TRBV12-3 or TRBV12-4 and J is TRBJ2-7; 7 bases are shared with TRBD1. Sequencing was performed on peripheral blood. CDR3 residues: CASRGPGDEQYF. DNA of the CDR3: TGTGCCAGTAGGGGGCCTGGGGACGAGCAGTACTTC.